The subject of this entry is one TCR beta chain. This record belongs to a study of T cells in Graves' hyperthyroidism and ophthalmopathy. Germline CDR1 reads MGHRA; CDR2 reads YSYEKL. Trimming took 1 base from V and 3 from J; bases not matched to a gene: 7. This CDR3 is built from 16 residues. Researchers took RNA transcripts and amplified the TCR beta CDR3 regions from them. HTBI primers were the set used in a first-round RT-PCR of the TCR CDR3. In TCRdb, the multiplex PCR reads were re-called with MiXCR into one record per CDR3 protein. The table includes about 690,000 distinct CDR3 sequences, 17% detected once.

The source is a man aged 45-65 years with Graves' hyperthyroidism. The chain couples TRBV4-1 to TRBJ2-3; 7 nucleotides agree with TRBD1. The sample comprised blood. Here the CDR3 DNA reads TGCGCCAGCAGCCAAGGAGGAAGGGGGCTAACAGATACGCAGTATTTT. Translating it yields CASSQGGRGLTDTQYF.